This T cell receptor beta chain was sequenced for a study of human T cells and chemical hapten exposure. Looking at the study overall: There were weekly diphenylcyclopropenone doses to the scalp for patients throughout the roughly 23-week study. Study results and limitations: The number of TCRs above 1 in 1000 frequency did not change after DPC sensitization. Expanded TCRs formed significantly more large CDR3 similarity clusters than controls.

This clonotype was counted many times. The antigen is unknown. The ends were cut back, 0 bases at V and 3 bases at J, with 1 base in the middle. Looked up from germline, CDR1 is SGDLS and CDR2 is YYNGEE. CDR3 length equals 11 residues. The time point: patch test 3, about 24 weeks after DPC sensitization. Treatment specified: therapeutic diphenylcyclopropenone sensitization with weekly scalp DPC. Someone pulled total RNA out of unfractionated whole blood. Each CDR3 protein is one row after TCRdb ran MiXCR on the RACE reads. Here the sample spans 62,000 or so distinct CDR3 sequences, 8% to 13% being singletons.

The chain joins TRBV9 to TRBJ2-7; D remains ambiguous. This receptor was obtained from a woman aged 25 to 39 with alopecia areata. Some clones in this sample may be carry-over from other donors' samples. The sample was whole blood, taken in connection with sensitization to the hapten diphenylcyclopropenone (DPC). As DNA, the CDR3 is TGTGCCAGCAGCGTAGGCTACGAGCAGTACTTC. It specifies CASSVGYEQYF.